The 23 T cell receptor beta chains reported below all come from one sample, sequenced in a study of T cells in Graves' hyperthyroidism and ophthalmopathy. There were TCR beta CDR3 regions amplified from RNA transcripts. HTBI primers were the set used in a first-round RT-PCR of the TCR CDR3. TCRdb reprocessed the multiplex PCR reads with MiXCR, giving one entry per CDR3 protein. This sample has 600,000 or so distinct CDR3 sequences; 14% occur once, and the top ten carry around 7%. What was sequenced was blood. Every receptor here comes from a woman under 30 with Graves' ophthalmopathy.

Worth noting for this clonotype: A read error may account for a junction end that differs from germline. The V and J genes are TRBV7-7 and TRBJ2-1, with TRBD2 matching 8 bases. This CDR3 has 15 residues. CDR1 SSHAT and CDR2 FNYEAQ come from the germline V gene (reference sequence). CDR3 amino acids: CASSFSAGVWNEQFF. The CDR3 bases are TGTGCTAGCAGCTTCTCAGCGGGAGTCTGGAATGAGCAGTTCTTC.

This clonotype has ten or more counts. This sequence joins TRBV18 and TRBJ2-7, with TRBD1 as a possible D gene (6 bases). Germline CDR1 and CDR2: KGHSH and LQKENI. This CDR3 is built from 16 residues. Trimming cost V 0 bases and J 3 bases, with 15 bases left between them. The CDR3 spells CASSPPSGAAGYEQYF. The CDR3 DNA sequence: TGTGCCAGCTCACCACCGTCAGGGGCCGCCGGCTACGAGCAGTACTTC.

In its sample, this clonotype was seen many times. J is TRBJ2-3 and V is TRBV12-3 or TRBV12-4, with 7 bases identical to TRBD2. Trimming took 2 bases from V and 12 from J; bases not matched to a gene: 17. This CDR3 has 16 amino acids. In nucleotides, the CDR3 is TGTGCCAGCAGTTTAACGGCAGGGAGGGTTGGTTTAAGCCAGTATTTT. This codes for CASSLTAGRVGLSQYF.

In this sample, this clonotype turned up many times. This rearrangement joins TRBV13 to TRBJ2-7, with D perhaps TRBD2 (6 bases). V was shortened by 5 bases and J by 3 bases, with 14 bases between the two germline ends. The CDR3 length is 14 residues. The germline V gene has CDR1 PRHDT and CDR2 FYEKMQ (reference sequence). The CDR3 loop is CASSPGVTDYEQYF. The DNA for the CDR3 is TGTGCCAGCAGCCCGGGGGTCACAGACTACGAGCAGTACTTC.

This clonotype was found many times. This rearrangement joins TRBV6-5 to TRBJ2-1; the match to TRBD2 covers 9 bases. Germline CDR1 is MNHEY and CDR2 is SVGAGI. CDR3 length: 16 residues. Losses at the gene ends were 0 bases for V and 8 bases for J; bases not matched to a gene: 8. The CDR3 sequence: CASSYSRLAGLDEQFF. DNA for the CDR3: TGTGCCAGCAGTTACTCCCGGCTAGCGGGATTGGATGAGCAGTTCTTC.

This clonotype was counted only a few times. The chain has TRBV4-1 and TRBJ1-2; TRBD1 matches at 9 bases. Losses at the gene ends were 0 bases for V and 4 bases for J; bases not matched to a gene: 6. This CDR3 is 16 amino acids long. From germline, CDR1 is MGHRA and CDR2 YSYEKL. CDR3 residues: CASSQEPGQGVYGYTF. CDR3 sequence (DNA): TGCGCCAGCAGCCAAGAACCGGGACAGGGAGTCTATGGCTACACCTTC.

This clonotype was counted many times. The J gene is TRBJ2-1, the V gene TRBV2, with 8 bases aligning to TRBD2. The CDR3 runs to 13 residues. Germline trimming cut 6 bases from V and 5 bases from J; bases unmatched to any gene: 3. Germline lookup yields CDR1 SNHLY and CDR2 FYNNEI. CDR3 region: CASRREVDNEQFF. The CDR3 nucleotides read TGTGCCAGCAGGCGGGAGGTGGACAATGAGCAGTTCTTC.

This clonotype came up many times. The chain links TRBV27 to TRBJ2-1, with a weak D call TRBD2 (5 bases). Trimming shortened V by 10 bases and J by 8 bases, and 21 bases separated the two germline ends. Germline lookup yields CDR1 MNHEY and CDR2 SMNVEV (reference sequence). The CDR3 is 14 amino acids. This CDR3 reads CATFPKGSRDEQFF. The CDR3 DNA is TGTGCCACCTTCCCCAAAGGGAGTCGGGATGAGCAGTTCTTC.

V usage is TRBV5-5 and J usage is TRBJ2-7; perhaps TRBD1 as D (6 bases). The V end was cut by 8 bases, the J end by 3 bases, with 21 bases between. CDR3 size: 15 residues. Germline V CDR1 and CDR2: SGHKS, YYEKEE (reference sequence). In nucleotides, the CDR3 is TGTGCCAGTAGTATAGAGACAGGTTCCGACTACGAGCAGTACTTC. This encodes CASSIETGSDYEQYF.

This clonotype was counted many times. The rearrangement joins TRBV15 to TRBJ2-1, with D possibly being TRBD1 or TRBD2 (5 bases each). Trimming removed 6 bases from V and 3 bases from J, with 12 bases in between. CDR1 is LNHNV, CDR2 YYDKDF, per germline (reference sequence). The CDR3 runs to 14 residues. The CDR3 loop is CATSPTRGYNEQFF. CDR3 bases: TGTGCCACCAGTCCTACTAGGGGCTACAATGAGCAGTTCTTC.

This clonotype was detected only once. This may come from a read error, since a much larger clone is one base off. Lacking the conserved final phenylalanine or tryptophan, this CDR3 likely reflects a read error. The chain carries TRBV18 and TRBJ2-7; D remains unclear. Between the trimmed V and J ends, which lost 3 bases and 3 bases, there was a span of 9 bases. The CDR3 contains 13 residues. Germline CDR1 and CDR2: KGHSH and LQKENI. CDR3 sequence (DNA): TGTGCCAGCTCACCCGAACCCTTCTACGAGCAGTACCTC. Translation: CASSPEPFYEQYL.

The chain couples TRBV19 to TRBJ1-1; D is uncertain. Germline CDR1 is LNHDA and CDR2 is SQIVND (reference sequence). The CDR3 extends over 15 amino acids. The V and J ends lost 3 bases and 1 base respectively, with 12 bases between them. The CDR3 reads CASSIEGMGNTEAFF. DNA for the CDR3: TGTGCCAGTAGTATTGAGGGAATGGGGAACACTGAAGCTTTCTTT.

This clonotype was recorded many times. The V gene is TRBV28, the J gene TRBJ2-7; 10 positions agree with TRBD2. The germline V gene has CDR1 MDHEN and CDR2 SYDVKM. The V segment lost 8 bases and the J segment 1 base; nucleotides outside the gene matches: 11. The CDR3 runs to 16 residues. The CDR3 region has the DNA TGTGCCAGCCACGGGGTTAGCGGGAGGCTATCCTACGAGCAGTACTTC. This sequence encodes CASHGVSGRLSYEQYF.

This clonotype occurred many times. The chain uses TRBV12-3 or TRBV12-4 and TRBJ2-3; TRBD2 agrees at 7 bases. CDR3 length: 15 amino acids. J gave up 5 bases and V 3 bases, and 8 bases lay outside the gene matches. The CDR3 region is CASSFPELAGDTQYF. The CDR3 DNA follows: TGTGCCAGCAGTTTTCCGGAGTTAGCGGGAGATACGCAGTATTTT.

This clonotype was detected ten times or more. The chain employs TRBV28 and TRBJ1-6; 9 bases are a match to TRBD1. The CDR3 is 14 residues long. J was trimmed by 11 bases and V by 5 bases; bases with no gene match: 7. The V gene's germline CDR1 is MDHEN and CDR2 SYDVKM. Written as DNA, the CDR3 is TGTGCCAGCAGTATACAGGGGGCGATGACACCCCTCCACTTT. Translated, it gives CASSIQGAMTPLHF.

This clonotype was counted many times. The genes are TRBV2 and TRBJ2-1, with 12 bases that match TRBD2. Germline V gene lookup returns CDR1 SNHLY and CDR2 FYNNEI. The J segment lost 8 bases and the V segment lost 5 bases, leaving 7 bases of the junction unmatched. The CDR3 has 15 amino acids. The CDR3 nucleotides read TGTGCCAGCAGTCAGACTAGCGGGAGCGTTTATGAGCAGTTCTTC. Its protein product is CASSQTSGSVYEQFF.

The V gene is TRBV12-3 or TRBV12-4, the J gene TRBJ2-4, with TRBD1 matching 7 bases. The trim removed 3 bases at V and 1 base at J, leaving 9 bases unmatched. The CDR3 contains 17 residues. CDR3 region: CASSFLSPRGAKNIQYF. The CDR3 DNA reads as TGTGCCAGCAGTTTTCTTAGCCCCAGGGGGGCCAAAAACATTCAGTACTTC.

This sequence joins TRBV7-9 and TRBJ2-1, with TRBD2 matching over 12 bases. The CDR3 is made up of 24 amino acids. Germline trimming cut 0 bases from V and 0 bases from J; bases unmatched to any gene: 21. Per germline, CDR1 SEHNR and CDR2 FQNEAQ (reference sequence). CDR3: CASSLALFTNLAGGSPLSYNEQFF. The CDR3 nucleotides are TGTGCCAGCAGCTTAGCTTTGTTCACGAATCTAGCGGGAGGGTCCCCCCTCTCCTACAATGAGCAGTTCTTC.

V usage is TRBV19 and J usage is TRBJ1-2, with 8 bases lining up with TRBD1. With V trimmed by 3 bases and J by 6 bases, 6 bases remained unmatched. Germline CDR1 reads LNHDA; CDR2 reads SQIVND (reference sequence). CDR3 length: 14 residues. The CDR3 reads CASSIQGARDGYTF. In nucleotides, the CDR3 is TGTGCCAGTAGTATCCAGGGGGCGCGGGATGGCTACACCTTC.

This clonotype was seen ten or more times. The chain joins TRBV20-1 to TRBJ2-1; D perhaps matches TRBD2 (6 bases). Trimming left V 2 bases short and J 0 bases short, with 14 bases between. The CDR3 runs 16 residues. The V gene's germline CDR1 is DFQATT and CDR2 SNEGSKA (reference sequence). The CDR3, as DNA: TGCAGTGCTAGACTCCTAGCGCCTAGCTCCTACAATGAGCAGTTCTTC. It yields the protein CSARLLAPSSYNEQFF.

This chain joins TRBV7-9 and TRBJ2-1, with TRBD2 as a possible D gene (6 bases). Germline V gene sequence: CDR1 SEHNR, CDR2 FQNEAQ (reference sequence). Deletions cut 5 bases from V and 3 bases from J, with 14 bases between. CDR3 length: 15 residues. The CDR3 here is CASSHIREVYNEQFF. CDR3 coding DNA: TGTGCCAGCAGCCATATCAGGGAGGTCTACAATGAGCAGTTCTTC.

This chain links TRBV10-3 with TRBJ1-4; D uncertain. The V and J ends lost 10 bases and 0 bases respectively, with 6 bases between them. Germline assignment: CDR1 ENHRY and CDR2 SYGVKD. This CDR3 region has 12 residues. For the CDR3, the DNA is TGTGCCACCTCCCCAACTAATGAAAAACTGTTTTTT. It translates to CATSPTNEKLFF.

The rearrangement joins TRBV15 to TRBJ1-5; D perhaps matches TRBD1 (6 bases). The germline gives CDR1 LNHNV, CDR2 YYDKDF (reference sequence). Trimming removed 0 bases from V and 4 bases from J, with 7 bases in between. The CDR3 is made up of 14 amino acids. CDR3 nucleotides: TGTGCCACCAGCAGAGAAGGGGGGAATCAGCCCCAGCATTTT. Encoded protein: CATSREGGNQPQHF. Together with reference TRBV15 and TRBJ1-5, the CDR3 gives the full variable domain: DAMVIQNPRYQVTQFGKPVTLSCSQTLNHNVMYWYQQKSSQAPKLLFHYYDKDFNNEADTPDNFQSRRPNTSFCFLDIRSPGLGDTAMYLCATSREGGNQPQHFGDGTRLSIL.